Below are 17 T cell receptor beta chains sequenced from a single sample in a study of blood T cell repertoires in COVID-19 (TCRdb year 2020). Library prep was done by the immunoSEQ multiplex PCR assay. The clones in this table, taken by TCRdb from immuneACCESS, are in-frame only. Not every clone is retained; where verified, under half of the shortfall comes from an unresolved V gene, and the cause of the rest is unknown. This sample gives around 94,000 clones in total; 85% of them show up just once. The top ten hold under 3.5% of the sample. Sequencing was performed on peripheral blood. The receptors originated from a man in his forties or fifties with acute or convalescent COVID-19.

The chain uses TRBV6-5 and TRBJ1-3; no reliable D call. The CDR3 sequence is 15 residues long. The germline V and J ends were trimmed by 0 bases and 4 bases, with 10 bases remaining between them. CDR1 is MNHEY, CDR2 SVGAGI, per germline. For the CDR3, the DNA is TGTGCCAGCAGTTACTCGAGTATCAAAGGAAACACCATATATTTT. Protein sequence: CASSYSSIKGNTIYF.

The rearrangement joins TRBV18 to TRBJ2-7; the match to TRBD1 covers 8 bases. The germline V gene encodes CDR1 KGHSH and CDR2 LQKENI. The CDR3 contains 15 residues. V trimming: 6 bases; J trimming: 4 bases; junction bases outside the gene matches: 11. The CDR3 DNA sequence: TGTGCCAGCTCCCCCGGACAGGGATGGACGTACGAGCAGTACTTC. Translated, it gives CASSPGQGWTYEQYF.

The rearrangement uses TRBV27 and TRBJ2-5, with 7 bases that match TRBD2. This CDR3 has 15 residues. J lost 2 bases, V lost 3 bases, and 6 bases had no gene match. Germline V CDR1 and CDR2: MNHEY, SMNVEV (reference sequence). The DNA of the CDR3 is TGTGCCAGCAGTTTTGGGGGGGGACCTCAAGAGACCCAGTACTTC. Its protein product is CASSFGGGPQETQYF.

The chain joins TRBV4-3 to TRBJ2-2, with D uncertain. V dropped 0 bases and J dropped 0 bases, with 11 bases sitting between them. Germline CDR1 is LGHNA and CDR2 is YSLEER. The CDR3 is 17 residues long. CDR3 in DNA: TGCGCCAGCAGCCAAGAGCGGCTATTTTCGAACACCGGGGAGCTGTTTTTT. Its translation is CASSQERLFSNTGELFF.

The chain combines TRBV4-1 with TRBJ1-5, with TRBD1 matching over 10 bases. The CDR3 loop spans 16 amino acids. CDR1 is MGHRA, CDR2 YSYEKL, per germline. The ends lost 4 bases at V and 3 bases at J; junction bases unmatched: 6. The CDR3 coding sequence is TGCGCCAGCAGCCGAACTGGACAGGGGGACAATCAGCCCCAGCATTTT. Translating it yields CASSRTGQGDNQPQHF.

The rearrangement links TRBV18 to TRBJ1-4; no definite D call. Between the trimmed V and J ends, which lost 4 bases and 6 bases, there was a span of 9 bases. The germline V gene encodes CDR1 KGHSH and CDR2 LQKENI. The CDR3 length is 13 residues. CDR3 in amino acids: CASSQDQDEKLFF. CDR3 DNA: TGTGCCAGCTCACAAGATCAGGATGAAAAACTGTTTTTT.

This clone occurred once. The CDR3 region is CAIRTITDNTEAFF. CDR3 nucleotides: TGTGCCATCAGGACAATAACCGATAACACTGAAGCTTTCTTT. The rearrangement joins TRBV10-3 to TRBJ1-1, with D unclear. The CDR3 runs 14 residues. V lost 6 bases, J lost 2 bases, and 13 bases lay in between. Germline loops: CDR1 ENHRY, CDR2 SYGVKD.

A single count supports this clone. The chain has TRBV5-6 and TRBJ2-7; perhaps TRBD1 as D (6 bases). Between the trimmed V and J ends, which lost 6 bases and 7 bases, there was a span of 17 bases. The CDR3 length is 13 residues. Germline CDR1 and CDR2: SGHDT and YYEEEE. This CDR3 reads CASTKFRGAEQYF. In DNA form, the CDR3 reads TGTGCCAGCACCAAGTTCAGGGGAGCTGAGCAGTACTTC.

CDR3 nucleotide sequence: TGTGCCAGCACGCTGCGGGGGGGTGGCACCGGGGAGCTGTTTTTT. It specifies CASTLRGGGTGELFF. The chain has TRBV5-5 and TRBJ2-2; 9 bases fit TRBD2. Per germline, CDR1 SGHKS and CDR2 YYEKEE (reference sequence). The ends lost 6 bases at V and 4 bases at J; junction bases unmatched: 7. CDR3 size: 15 residues. Combining the CDR3 with reference TRBV5-5 and TRBJ2-2 gives the whole variable domain DAGVTQSPTHLIKTRGQQVTLRCSPISGHKSVSWYQQVLGQGPQFIFQYYEKEERGRGNFPDRFSARQFPNYSSELNVNALLLGDSALYLCASTLRGGGTGELFFGEGSRLTVL.

CDR3 amino acids: CASSPLRGDRGTYGYTF. In nucleotides, the CDR3 is TGTGCCAGCAGCCCGCTAAGGGGCGACAGGGGGACCTATGGCTACACCTTC. This chain connects TRBV7-2 to TRBJ1-2; 9 bases match TRBD1. Germline V gene data show CDR1 as SGHTA and CDR2 as FQGNSA. This CDR3 region has 17 residues. The trim removed 5 bases at V and 4 bases at J, leaving 14 bases unmatched.

This clone appeared a single time. The chain is built from TRBV7-2 and TRBJ2-2; D not resolved. Trimming stripped 5 bases from V and 1 base from J, with 11 bases between. Germline CDR1 reads SGHTA; CDR2 reads FQGNSA. This CDR3 has 15 amino acids. The CDR3 loop reads CASSRSVRNTGELFF. The DNA of the CDR3 is TGTGCCAGCAGCCGTAGTGTACGGAACACCGGGGAGCTGTTTTTT.

The chain links TRBV29-1 to TRBJ2-5; 7 positions agree with TRBD2. Per germline, CDR1 SQVTM and CDR2 ANQGSEA. V lost 8 bases, J lost 5 bases, and 14 bases stayed unmatched. This CDR3 has 14 residues. CDR3 coding DNA: TGCAGCTTTGGGGGGGGTTTGTCCGGTGAGACCCAGTACTTC. The encoded protein is CSFGGGLSGETQYF.

In its sample, this clone was seen once. The CDR3 region is CSASQEGTGNPYEQYF. The CDR3 DNA reads TGCAGTGCTAGTCAGGAGGGGACAGGGAATCCCTACGAGCAGTACTTC. This chain uses TRBV20-1 with TRBJ2-7; 9 nucleotides line up with TRBD1. Germline values: CDR1 DFQATT, CDR2 SNEGSKA (reference sequence). The ends lost 3 bases at V and 2 bases at J; junction bases unmatched: 11. CDR3 length equals 16 residues.

The gene calls are TRBV7-2 and TRBJ1-2, with D possibly being TRBD1 (6 bases). The CDR3 is 15 residues long. The V end was cut by 1 base, the J end by 8 bases, with 17 bases between. Germline V gene lookup returns CDR1 SGHTA and CDR2 FQGNSA. The CDR3: CASSLVAQGSGGYTF. Here the CDR3 DNA reads TGTGCCAGCAGCTTAGTGGCACAGGGCAGCGGCGGCTACACCTTC.

This rearrangement joins TRBV5-1 to TRBJ2-3; TRBD1 aligns across 10 bases. V dropped 4 bases and J dropped 2; count of bases not matched to a gene: 4. From germline, CDR1 is SGHRS and CDR2 YFSETQ. The CDR3 totals 15 residues. The DNA of the CDR3 is TGCGCCAGCAGCCCGGACAGGGGGGACACAGATACGCAGTATTTT. As protein: CASSPDRGDTDTQYF. The full variable domain, rest sourced from reference TRBV5-1 and TRBJ2-3, is KAGVTQTPRYLIKTRGQQVTLSCSPISGHRSVSWYQQTPGQGLQFLFEYFSETQRNKGNFPGRFSGRQFSNSRSEMNVSTLELGDSALYLCASSPDRGDTDTQYFGPGTRLTVL.

This rearrangement joins TRBV7-9 to TRBJ2-7, with 7 positions matching TRBD1. CDR3 size: 15 residues. The germline V gene encodes CDR1 SEHNR and CDR2 FQNEAQ (reference sequence). The V segment lost 5 bases and the J segment 5 bases; nucleotides outside the gene matches: 12. The CDR3 region has the DNA TGTGCCAGCAGCCCCAGTCTGGCAACAGGGGACGAGCAGTACTTC. This encodes CASSPSLATGDEQYF.

This CDR3 is CASSFLAGTTDTQYF. In DNA, the CDR3 is TGTGCCAGCAGCTTCCTAGCGGGGACCACAGATACGCAGTATTTT. J is TRBJ2-3 and V is TRBV6-5; 9 bases align to TRBD2. Germline V CDR1 and CDR2: MNHEY, SVGAGI. J gave up 2 bases and V 6 bases, and 6 bases lay outside the gene matches. The CDR3 runs to 15 residues.